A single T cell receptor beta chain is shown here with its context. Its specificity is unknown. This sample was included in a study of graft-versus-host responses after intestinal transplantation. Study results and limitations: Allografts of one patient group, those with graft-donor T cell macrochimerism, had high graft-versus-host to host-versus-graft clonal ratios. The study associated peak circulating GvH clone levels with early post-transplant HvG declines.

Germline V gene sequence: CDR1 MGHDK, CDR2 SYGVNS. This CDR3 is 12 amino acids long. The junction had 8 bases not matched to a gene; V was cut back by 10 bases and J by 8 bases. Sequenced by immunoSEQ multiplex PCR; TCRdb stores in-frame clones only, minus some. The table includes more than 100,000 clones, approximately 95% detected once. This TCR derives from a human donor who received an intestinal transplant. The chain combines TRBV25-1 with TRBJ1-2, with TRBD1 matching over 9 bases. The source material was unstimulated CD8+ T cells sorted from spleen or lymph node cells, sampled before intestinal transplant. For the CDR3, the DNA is TGTGCCATTCTTACAGGGGGCGGCGGCTACACCTTC. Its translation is CAILTGGGGYTF.